This T cell receptor (beta chain) was profiled in a study of blood T cells in healthy people across ages. Study results and caveats: Correlation between TCR beta diversity and naive T cell percentage was strong. TCR beta diversity per million T cells fell roughly linearly with age.

This clonotype turned up a few times. The antigen remains undetermined. Donor samples were obtained from healthy Caucasian individuals from Russia, aged 6 to 90. The CDR3 contains 18 residues. Trimming at V came to 3 bases and at J to 2 bases, leaving 10 bases not matched to a gene. CDR1 and CDR2 from the germline V gene are SGHRS and YFSETQ. The authors ran a second PCR of about 7 to 12 cycles using a sample-barcoded 5' primer and a J-beta primer mix. TCRdb reprocessed the 5' RACE reads via MiXCR and lists one record per CDR3 protein. The data hold over a million distinct CDR3 sequences, with 45% observed a single time.

This chain joins TRBV5-1 and TRBJ2-7; 14 bases line up with TRBD2. The sequenced sample consisted of blood. The receptor was derived from an older woman in good health. The DNA for the CDR3 is TGCGCCAGCAGCTCCTCCGGGACTAGCGGGAGTTCCCCCTACGAGCAGTACTTC. This encodes CASSSSGTSGSSPYEQYF.